This TCR beta chain was sequenced for a study of cytomegalovirus exposure and HLA in healthy donors. Notes on this clone: Its antigen is still unknown.

In the PCR, 60 Vbeta and 13 Jbeta primers were used. Per the authors' pipeline: A follow-up analysis tallied 65 million to 80 million unique TCR beta chains, some 11 million shared. Using immunoSEQ multiplex PCR, the repertoire was profiled, and TCRdb retains in-frame clones only, with some absent. The DNA was the basis for D and trimming; V, J and clone size are from that table. The data contain 110,000 to 150,000 clones, 60% to 85% of them singletons. The CDR3 covers 14 residues. The V gene lost 4 bases and the J gene lost 7 bases, with 16 bases spanning the gap. Per germline, CDR1 SGHDN and CDR2 FVKESK. General study results and limits: A later analysis by the authors found several of the most significant clusters apparently linked to common viral pathogens.

The chain is built from TRBV14 and TRBJ2-5; perhaps TRBD2 as D (6 bases). The clonotype comes from a male donor in good health and CMV-seronegative. The sample taken for sequencing was PBMCs. The CDR3 loop reads CASSRGAPELTQYF. CDR3 sequence (DNA): TGTGCCAGCAGCCGCGGGGCCCCTGAGTTGACCCAGTACTTC.